A single TCR beta chain is shown here with its context. Its antigen specificity is not known. Read sequence stops 3 residues before the CDR3 end, and the germline J gene provides the missing end. This sample is part of a study of T cell clonality in common variable immunodeficiency (dated by TCRdb to the mid-2010s). Study-wide findings and limitations: Fewer TCRbeta clones were shared among CVID subjects than among healthy controls (p < 0.0001). Fewer deletions and N-nucleotide insertions were reportedly observed in CVID TCRbeta sequences, and highly modified clones with 13 or more V deletions were reportedly absent from CVID TCRbeta sequences. Patient heterogeneity within the CVID cohort put limits on correlating repertoire features with clinical complications. The authors noted that sequencing repertoires of T cell subpopulations would be needed to clarify what caused the increased clonality in CVID. Even though DNA input was the same, control samples had an average of about 80,000 unique sequences each, compared with roughly 30,000 in CVID samples. TCRbeta clonality was higher in CVID subjects than in healthy controls (t-test p = 0.018), and the increase was most characteristic of about a third of subjects.

Taken from cysteine to phenylalanine, the CDR3 has 13 residues. Part of the CDR3 DNA is given, 30 bases translated from base 1. Sequences SNHLY (CDR1) and FYNNEI (CDR2) are obtained from the germline V gene. V lost 6 bases and J lost 1 base, and the count of bases not matched to a germline gene is 3. For sequencing input, CVID and control samples contributed equivalent amounts of genomic DNA. For every sample, a 60 bp segment covering the rearranged TCRbeta CDR3 region was amplified and then sequenced. TCRbeta amplification used the immunoSEQ assay, a bias-corrected multiplex PCR with high-throughput sequencing. On the authors' methods: Every unique nucleotide sequence counted as a clone and was annotated with V, D and J genes, copy number and frequency. Sequences were labeled productive if in frame, and non-productive if out of frame or containing stop codons. As previously described, Shannon's entropy was used to calculate clonality. The predicted amino acid sequences of productive clones were used to derive the mean CDR3 Kyte-Doolittle hydropathy. Hierarchical clustering of scaled V gene usage was performed with the R hclust function using Manhattan distance and complete linkage. Clone sharing by CDR3 amino acid sequence was assessed by resampling 12 repertoires per group over 100 rounds. The repertoires were screened for approximately 72 published EBV-specific TCRbeta sequences and approximately 230 published CMV-specific TCRbeta sequences. A couple of CVID samples that yielded fewer than 10,000 sequences were excluded from the analysis, so approximately 40 CVID repertoires were retained. The table was pulled from immuneACCESS by TCRdb, which kept in-frame rearrangements only. Such tables lose some clones; where checked, under half of the loss comes from unresolved V genes, and the rest has no known cause. V, J and clone size derive from that table, while D and trimming were established from the DNA sequence. The sample's table lists a count of several thousand clones. The ten biggest clones cover about 3.7% of the sample.

CVID was diagnosed by standard criteria: serum IgG, IgA and/or IgM reduced below normal range, plus specific antibody deficiency. There were 44 subjects in the CVID group (roughly 15 female and roughly 29 male), ranging in age from about 9 to 64 years, with a mean age of 40. Most of the CVID patients and most of the healthy controls were of Caucasian heritage. At the time of study participation, every CVID subject had been on replacement immunoglobulin therapy for at least one year. At the time of blood collection, no CVID subject was ill or was being treated with immunomodulatory or immunosuppressive medication. Heparinized peripheral whole blood samples of about 5 to 9 ml were obtained from each donor. TCRbeta CDR3 repertoires were sequenced from genomic DNA of adults with common variable immune deficiency (CVID) and healthy adult controls. Diluted blood was density-centrifuged over Hypaque 1077 or Ficoll-Paque to isolate peripheral blood mononuclear cells. Unsorted mononuclear cells served as the source of genomic DNA, which was extracted either by Qiagen column purification or by a centrifugation-based method.

Here the chain combines TRBV2 and TRBJ2-7; 7 junctional bases match TRBD1. This clonotype originated in a human donor with common variable immunodeficiency. The sample taken for sequencing was peripheral blood mononuclear cells. The CDR3 corresponds to CASSVDRSYEQYF. CDR3 bases read: TGTGCCAGCAGCGTGGACAGGTCCTACGAG.